A selection of T cell receptor beta chains follows, all from one sample in a study of CD8 T cells in ankylosing spondylitis. TCRdb re-called the 5' RACE reads through MiXCR, storing one row per CDR3 protein. The sample consists of about 500,000 distinct CDR3 sequences, approximately 5.3% of them appearing once. The sample consisted of blood, either unsorted or a sorted T cell fraction (not recorded which). These receptors were collected from a male donor with ankylosing spondylitis. CDR3s include the opening cysteine and the closing phenylalanine or tryptophan. D genes are given only for firm matches. A clone size is listed for some rows: how often the clone was seen (once, few, many), or a class if it is expanded.

length,D,size,J,V,CDR3,DNA
16,TRBD1,many,TRBJ1-4,TRBV4-3,CASSQRTGTGDEKLFF,TGCGCCAGCAGCCAGAGAACCGGGACAGGGGATGAAAAACTGTTTTTT
16,TRBD1,many,TRBJ2-1,TRBV24-1,CATSEAPGQGNGEQFF,TGTGCCACCAGTGAGGCCCCGGGACAGGGGAACGGTGAGCAGTTCTTC
10,.,many,TRBJ1-2,TRBV20-1,CSAHQYGYTF,TGCAGTGCGCATCAATATGGCTACACCTTC
15,TRBD1,many,TRBJ1-6,TRBV4-1,CASSPLGTGISPLHF,TGCGCCAGCAGCCCGTTAGGGACAGGGATTTCACCCCTCCACTTT
15,.,many,TRBJ2-2,TRBV10-2,CASSVDREVTGELFF,TGCGCCAGCAGTGTAGACAGGGAGGTAACCGGGGAGCTGTTTTTT
15,.,.,TRBJ1-1,TRBV4-3,CASSQGVATNTEAFF,TGCGCCAGCAGCCAAGGGGTAGCAACGAACACTGAAGCTTTCTTT
14,.,many,TRBJ2-7,TRBV2,CASSEWGTSYEQYF,TGTGCCAGCAGTGAGTGGGGGACCTCCTACGAGCAGTACTTC
14,.,few,TRBJ1-1,TRBV18,CASCDGTAGTEAFF,TGTGCCAGCTGCGACGGAACAGCCGGCACTGAAGCTTTCTTT
16,TRBD1,many,TRBJ1-4,TRBV10-3,CAISDQTGSVEEKLFF,TGTGCCATCAGTGATCAGACAGGGTCGGTTGAAGAAAAACTGTTTTTT
17,.,many,TRBJ1-2,TRBV4-1,CASSQDSSPGGADGYTF,TGCGCCAGCAGCCAAGATAGCAGTCCGGGGGGCGCAGATGGCTACACCTTC
15,TRBD2,many,TRBJ2-1,TRBV29-1,CSVPRGLAGGHEQFF,TGCAGCGTCCCAAGGGGGCTAGCGGGAGGCCATGAGCAGTTCTTC
11,.,many,TRBJ2-5,TRBV27,CASRIAETQYF,TGTGCCAGCAGAATAGCAGAGACCCAGTACTTC